This TCR beta chain is from a study of T cells in Graves' hyperthyroidism and ophthalmopathy. Whole-study findings and limits: Ophthalmopathy prediction by the model preceded onset by a median approximately 6.9 months.

Clinical symptoms, serum thyroxine, TRAb, thyroid ultrasound and orbital computed tomography informed diagnoses. Notes on this clonotype: Antigen: not known.

Using RNA transcripts as the source, TCR beta CDR3 regions were amplified. First-round RT-PCR targeting the TCR CDR3 was performed with the HTBI primer set. TCRdb re-called the multiplex PCR reads through MiXCR, storing one row per CDR3 protein. The sample lists hundreds of thousands of distinct CDR3 sequences, roughly 15% occurring once. The clonotype comes from a woman between 18 and 29 years old with Graves' hyperthyroidism. The sequenced sample consisted of blood.

The CDR3 is CAWKGLAGADTQYF. The CDR3 bases are TGTGCCTGGAAGGGACTAGCGGGAGCAGATACGCAGTATTTT. This sequence joins TRBV30 and TRBJ2-3; TRBD2 matches at 14 bases. CDR3 size: 14 residues. J was trimmed by 4 bases and V by 4 bases; bases with no gene match: 1. The V gene's germline CDR1 is GTSNPN and CDR2 SVGIG (reference sequence).